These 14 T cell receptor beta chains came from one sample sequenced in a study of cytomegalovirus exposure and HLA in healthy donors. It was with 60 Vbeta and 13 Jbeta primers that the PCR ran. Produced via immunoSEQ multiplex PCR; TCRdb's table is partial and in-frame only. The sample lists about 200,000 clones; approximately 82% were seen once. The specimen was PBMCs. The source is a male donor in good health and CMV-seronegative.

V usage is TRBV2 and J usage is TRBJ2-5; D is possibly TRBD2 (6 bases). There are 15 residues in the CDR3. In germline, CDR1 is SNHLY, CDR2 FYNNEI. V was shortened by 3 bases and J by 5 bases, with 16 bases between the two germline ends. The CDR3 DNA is TGTGCCAGCAGTGAGAACTCCGGGAGTGGGGAGACCCAGTACTTC. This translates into CASSENSGSGETQYF.

The CDR3 spells CASSLARGFSGSYNEQFF. The CDR3 bases are TGTGCCAGCAGCTTAGCCCGGGGGTTTTCAGGGTCCTACAATGAGCAGTTCTTC. The chain couples TRBV11-2 to TRBJ2-1; possibly TRBD2 for D (6 bases). Per the germline V gene, CDR1 is SGHAT and CDR2 is FQNNGV. The CDR3 covers 18 residues. Deletions cut 1 base from V and 1 base from J, with 17 bases between.

CDR3 amino acids: CASSGLLQGAGEQYF. CDR3 DNA: TGTGCCAGCAGTGGACTTTTGCAGGGGGCGGGGGAGCAGTACTTC. This chain uses TRBV6-1 with TRBJ2-7; 8 positions match TRBD1. The junction had 12 bases not matched to a gene; V was cut back by 4 bases and J by 7 bases. The CDR3 contains 15 residues. Germline V gene sequence: CDR1 MNHNS, CDR2 SASEGT.

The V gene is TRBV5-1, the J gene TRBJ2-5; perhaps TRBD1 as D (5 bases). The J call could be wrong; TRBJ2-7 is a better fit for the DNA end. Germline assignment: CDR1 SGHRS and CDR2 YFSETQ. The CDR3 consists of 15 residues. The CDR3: CASSSVPGHPYEQYF. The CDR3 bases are TGCGCCAGCAGCTCGGTCCCCGGACATCCCTACGAGCAGTACTTC.

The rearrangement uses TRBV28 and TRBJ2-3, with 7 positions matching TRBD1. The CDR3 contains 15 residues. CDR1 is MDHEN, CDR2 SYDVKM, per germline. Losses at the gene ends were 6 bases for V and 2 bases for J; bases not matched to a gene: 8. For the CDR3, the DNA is TGTGCCAGCAGCCAGACAGGGTTTTTCACAGATACGCAGTATTTT. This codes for CASSQTGFFTDTQYF.

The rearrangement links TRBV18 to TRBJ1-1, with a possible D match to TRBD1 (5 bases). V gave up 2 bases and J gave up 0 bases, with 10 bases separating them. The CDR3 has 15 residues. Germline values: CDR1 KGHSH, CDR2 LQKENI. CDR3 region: CASSPSPQVNTEAFF. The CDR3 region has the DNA TGTGCCAGCTCACCATCCCCACAGGTGAACACTGAAGCTTTCTTT.

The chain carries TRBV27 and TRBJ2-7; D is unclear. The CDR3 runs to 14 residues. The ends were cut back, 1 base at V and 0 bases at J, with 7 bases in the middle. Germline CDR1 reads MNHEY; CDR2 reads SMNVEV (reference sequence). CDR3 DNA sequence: TGTGCCAGCAGTTTATATCCTAACTCCTACGAGCAGTACTTC. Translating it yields CASSLYPNSYEQYF.

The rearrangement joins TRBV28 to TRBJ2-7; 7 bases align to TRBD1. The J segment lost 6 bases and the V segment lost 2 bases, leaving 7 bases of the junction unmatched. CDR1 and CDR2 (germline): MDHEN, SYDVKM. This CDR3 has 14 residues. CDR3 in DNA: TGTGCCAGCAGTTTAAGCGAGACAGGGAGCGAGCAGTACTTC. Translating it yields CASSLSETGSEQYF. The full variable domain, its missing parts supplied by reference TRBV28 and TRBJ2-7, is DVKVTQSSRYLVKRTGEKVFLECVQDMDHENMFWYRQDPGLGLRLIYFSYDVKMKEKGDIPEGYSVSREKKERFSLILESASTNQTSMYLCASSLSETGSEQYFGPGTRLTVT.

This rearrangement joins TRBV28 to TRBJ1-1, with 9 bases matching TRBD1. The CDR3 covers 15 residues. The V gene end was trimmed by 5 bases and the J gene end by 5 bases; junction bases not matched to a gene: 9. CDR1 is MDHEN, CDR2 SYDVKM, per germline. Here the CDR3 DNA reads TGTGCCAGCAGTCCCGGACAGGGGTTTCTTACTGAAGCTTTCTTT. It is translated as CASSPGQGFLTEAFF. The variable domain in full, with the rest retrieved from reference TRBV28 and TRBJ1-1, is DVKVTQSSRYLVKRTGEKVFLECVQDMDHENMFWYRQDPGLGLRLIYFSYDVKMKEKGDIPEGYSVSREKKERFSLILESASTNQTSMYLCASSPGQGFLTEAFFGQGTRLTVV.

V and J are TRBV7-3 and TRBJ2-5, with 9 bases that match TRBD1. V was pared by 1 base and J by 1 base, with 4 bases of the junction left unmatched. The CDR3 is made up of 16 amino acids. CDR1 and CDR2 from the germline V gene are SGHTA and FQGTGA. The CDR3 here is CASSLRGQGFQETQYF. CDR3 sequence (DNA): TGTGCCAGCAGCTTAAGGGGACAGGGTTTCCAAGAGACCCAGTACTTC. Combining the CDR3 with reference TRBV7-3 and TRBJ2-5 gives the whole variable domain GAGVSQTPSNKVTEKGKYVELRCDPISGHTALYWYRQSLGQGPEFLIYFQGTGAADDSGLPNDRFFAVRPEGSVSTLKIQRTERGDSAVYLCASSLRGQGFQETQYFGPGTRLLVL.

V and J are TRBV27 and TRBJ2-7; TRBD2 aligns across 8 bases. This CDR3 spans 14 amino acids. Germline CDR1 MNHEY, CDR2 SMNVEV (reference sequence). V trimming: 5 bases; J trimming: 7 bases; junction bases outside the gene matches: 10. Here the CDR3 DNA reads TGTGCCAGCAGTCCCCTAGCGGGCGAGGGGGAGCAGTACTTC. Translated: CASSPLAGEGEQYF.

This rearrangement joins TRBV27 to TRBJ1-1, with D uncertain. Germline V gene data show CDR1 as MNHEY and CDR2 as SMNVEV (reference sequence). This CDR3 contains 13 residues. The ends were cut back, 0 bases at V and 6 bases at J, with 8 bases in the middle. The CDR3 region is CASSLSGVAEAFF. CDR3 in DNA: TGTGCCAGCAGTTTATCGGGAGTCGCTGAAGCTTTCTTT.

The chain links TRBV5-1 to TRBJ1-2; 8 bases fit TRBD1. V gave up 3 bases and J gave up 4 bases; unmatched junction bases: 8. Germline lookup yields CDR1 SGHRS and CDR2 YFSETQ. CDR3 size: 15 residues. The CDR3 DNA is TGCGCCAGCAGCTCTTCAGGGGGCGGTGGCTATGGCTACACCTTC. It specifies CASSSSGGGGYGYTF.

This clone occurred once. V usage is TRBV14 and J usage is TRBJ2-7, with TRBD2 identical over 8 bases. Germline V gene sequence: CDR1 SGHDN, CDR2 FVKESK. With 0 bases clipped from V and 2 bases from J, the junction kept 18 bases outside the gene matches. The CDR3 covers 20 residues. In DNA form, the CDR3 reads TGTGCCAGCAGCCAAGACCCCAGCGGGAGAACCATGGCCCCGCCCTACGAGCAGTACTTC. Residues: CASSQDPSGRTMAPPYEQYF. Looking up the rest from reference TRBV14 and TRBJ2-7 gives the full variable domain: EAGVTQFPSHSVIEKGQTVTLRCDPISGHDNLYWYRRVMGKEIKFLLHFVKESKQDESGMPNNRFLAERTGGTYSTLKVQPAELEDSGVYFCASSQDPSGRTMAPPYEQYFGPGTRLTVT.